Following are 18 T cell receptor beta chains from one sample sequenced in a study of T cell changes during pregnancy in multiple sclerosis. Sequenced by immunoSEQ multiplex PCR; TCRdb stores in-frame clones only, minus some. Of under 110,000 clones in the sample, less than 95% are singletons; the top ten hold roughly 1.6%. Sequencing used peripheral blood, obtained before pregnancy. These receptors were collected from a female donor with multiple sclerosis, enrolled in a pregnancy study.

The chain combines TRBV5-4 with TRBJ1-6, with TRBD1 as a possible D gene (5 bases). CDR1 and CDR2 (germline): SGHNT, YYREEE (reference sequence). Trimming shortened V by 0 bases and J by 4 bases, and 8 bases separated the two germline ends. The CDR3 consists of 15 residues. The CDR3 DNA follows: TGTGCCAGCAGCTTGGCCGGGGGTTATAATTCACCCCTCCACTTT. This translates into CASSLAGGYNSPLHF.

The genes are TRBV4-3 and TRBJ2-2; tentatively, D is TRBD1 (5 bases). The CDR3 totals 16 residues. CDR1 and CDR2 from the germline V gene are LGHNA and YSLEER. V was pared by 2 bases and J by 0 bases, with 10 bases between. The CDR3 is CASSQFRQTNTGELFF. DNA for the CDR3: TGCGCCAGCAGCCAATTTAGACAGACGAACACCGGGGAGCTGTTTTTT.

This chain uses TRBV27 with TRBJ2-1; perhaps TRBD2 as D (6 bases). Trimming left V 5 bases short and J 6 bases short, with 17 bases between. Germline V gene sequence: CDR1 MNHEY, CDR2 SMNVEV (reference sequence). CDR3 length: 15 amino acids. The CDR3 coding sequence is TGTGCCAGCAGTCCACGACTAGTTGCGGGCAATGAGCAGTTCTTC. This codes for CASSPRLVAGNEQFF.

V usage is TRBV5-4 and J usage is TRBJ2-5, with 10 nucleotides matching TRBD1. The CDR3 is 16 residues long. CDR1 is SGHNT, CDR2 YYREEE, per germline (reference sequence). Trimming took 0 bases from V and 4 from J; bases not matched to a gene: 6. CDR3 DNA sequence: TGTGCCAGCAGCTTGGCGGGACGACAGGGGGCAGAGACCCAGTACTTC. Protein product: CASSLAGRQGAETQYF.

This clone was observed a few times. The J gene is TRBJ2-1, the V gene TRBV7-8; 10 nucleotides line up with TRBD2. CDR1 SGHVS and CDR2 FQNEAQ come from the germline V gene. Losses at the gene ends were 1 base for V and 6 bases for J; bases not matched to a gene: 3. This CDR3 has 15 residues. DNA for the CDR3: TGTGCCAGCAGCTTAGACGGACTAGCGGTCAATGAGCAGTTCTTC. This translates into CASSLDGLAVNEQFF.

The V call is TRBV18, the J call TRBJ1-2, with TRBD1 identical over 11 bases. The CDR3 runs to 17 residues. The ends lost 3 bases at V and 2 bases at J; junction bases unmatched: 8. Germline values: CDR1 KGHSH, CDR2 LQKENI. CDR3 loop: CASSPQTGTGGNYGYTF. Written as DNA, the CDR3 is TGTGCCAGCTCACCGCAAACCGGGACAGGGGGGAACTATGGCTACACCTTC.

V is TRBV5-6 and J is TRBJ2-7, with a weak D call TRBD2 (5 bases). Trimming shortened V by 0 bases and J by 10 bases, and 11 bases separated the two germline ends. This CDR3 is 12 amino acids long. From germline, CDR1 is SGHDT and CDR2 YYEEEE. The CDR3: CASSLATGLQYF. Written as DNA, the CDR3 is TGTGCCAGCAGCTTGGCAACGGGGTTACAGTACTTC.

The CDR3 sequence is CASSGGTSGKYEQYF. CDR3 DNA: TGTGCCAGCAGTGGTGGGACTAGCGGGAAGTACGAGCAGTACTTC. This chain joins TRBV25-1 and TRBJ2-7; 13 bases fit TRBD2. With 4 bases clipped from V and 4 bases from J, the junction kept 4 bases outside the gene matches. Germline CDR1 and CDR2: MGHDK and SYGVNS. The CDR3 runs to 15 residues.

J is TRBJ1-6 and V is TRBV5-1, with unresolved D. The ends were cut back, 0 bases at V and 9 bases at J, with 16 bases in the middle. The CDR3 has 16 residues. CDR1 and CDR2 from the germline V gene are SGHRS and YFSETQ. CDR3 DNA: TGCGCCAGCAGCTTGGCCGGGCCACTCGAGGGTTCACCCCTCCACTTT. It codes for CASSLAGPLEGSPLHF.

The CDR3 region is CASSSGTSGYEQYF. The DNA of the CDR3 is TGTGCCAGCAGCTCAGGGACATCCGGGTACGAGCAGTACTTC. The genes are TRBV7-9 and TRBJ2-7; weak D call: TRBD1 (6 bases). The CDR3 is made up of 14 amino acids. In germline, CDR1 is SEHNR, CDR2 FQNEAQ (reference sequence). V shed 4 bases and J shed 4 bases, with 14 bases lying between them.

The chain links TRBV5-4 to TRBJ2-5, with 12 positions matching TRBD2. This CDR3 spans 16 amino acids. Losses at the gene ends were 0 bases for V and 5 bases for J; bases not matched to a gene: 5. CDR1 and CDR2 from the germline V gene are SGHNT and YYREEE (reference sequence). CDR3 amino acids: CASSLELAGGGETQYF. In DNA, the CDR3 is TGTGCCAGCAGCTTGGAACTAGCGGGGGGTGGGGAGACCCAGTACTTC.

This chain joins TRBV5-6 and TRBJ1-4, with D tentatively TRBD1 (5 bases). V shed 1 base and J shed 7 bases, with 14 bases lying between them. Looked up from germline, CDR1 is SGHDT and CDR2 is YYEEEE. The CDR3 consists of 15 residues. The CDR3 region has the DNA TGTGCCAGCAGCTTGTATCAGGGTGTTGGTGAAAAACTGTTTTTT. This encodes CASSLYQGVGEKLFF.

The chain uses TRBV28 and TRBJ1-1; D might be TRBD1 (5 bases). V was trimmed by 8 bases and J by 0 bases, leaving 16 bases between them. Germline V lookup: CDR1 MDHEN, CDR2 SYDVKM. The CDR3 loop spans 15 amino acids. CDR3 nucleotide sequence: TGTGCCAGCGTTAAAGGAGGGGTCTTGAACACTGAAGCTTTCTTT. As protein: CASVKGGVLNTEAFF.

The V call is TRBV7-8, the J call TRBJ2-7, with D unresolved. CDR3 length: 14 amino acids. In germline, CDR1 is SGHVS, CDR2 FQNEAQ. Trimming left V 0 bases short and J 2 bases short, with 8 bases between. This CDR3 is CASSLAEVAYEQYF. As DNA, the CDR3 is TGTGCCAGCAGCTTAGCTGAGGTTGCCTACGAGCAGTACTTC.

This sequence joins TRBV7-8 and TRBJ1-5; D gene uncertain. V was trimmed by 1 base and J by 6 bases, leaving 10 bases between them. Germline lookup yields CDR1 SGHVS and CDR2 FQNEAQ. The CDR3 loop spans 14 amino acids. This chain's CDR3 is CASSLVTGFQPQHF. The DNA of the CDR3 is TGTGCCAGCAGCTTAGTAACGGGGTTTCAGCCCCAGCATTTT.

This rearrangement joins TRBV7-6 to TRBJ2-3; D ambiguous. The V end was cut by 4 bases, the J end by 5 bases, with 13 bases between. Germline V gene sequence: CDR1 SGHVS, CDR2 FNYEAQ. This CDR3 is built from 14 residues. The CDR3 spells CASSSRWREDTQYF. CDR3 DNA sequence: TGTGCCAGCAGCTCCCGCTGGAGAGAAGATACGCAGTATTTT. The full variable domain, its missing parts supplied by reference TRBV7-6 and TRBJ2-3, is GAGVSQSPRYKVTKRGQDVALRCDPISGHVSLYWYRQALGQGPEFLTYFNYEAQQDKSGLPNDRFSAERPEGSISTLTIQRTEQRDSAMYRCASSSRWREDTQYFGPGTRLTVL.

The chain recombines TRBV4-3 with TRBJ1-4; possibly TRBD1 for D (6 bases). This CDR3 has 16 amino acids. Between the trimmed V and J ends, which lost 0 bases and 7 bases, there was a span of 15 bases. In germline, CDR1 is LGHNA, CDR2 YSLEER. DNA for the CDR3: TGCGCCAGCAGCCAAGAACCTACAGGGTACATTGAAAAACTGTTTTTT. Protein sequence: CASSQEPTGYIEKLFF.

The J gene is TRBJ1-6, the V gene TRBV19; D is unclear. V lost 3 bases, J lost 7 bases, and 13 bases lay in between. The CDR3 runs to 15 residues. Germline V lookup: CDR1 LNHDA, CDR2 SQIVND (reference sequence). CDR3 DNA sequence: TGTGCCAGTAGTATCTACGGCAGCGCGAATTCACCCCTCCACTTT. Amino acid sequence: CASSIYGSANSPLHF.